This T cell receptor (beta chain) derives from a study of blood T cell repertoires in COVID-19. The overall study: Acute and convalescent COVID-19 specimens originated in the United States, Italy and Spain. From T cells, B-cell-depleted T cells, or PBMCs came the material, which was cDNA or gDNA.

Data came from immunoSEQ multiplex PCR; TCRdb stores just in-frame clones and leaves some out. The data show 150,000 to 200,000 clones, with 75% to 85% seen just once and over 9.5% held by the top ten. Cohort allocation depended upon clinical history that participants reported. Symptom resolution, clearance, or two negative PCRs marked donors in Cohort 3 as recovered. V shed 4 bases and J 4 bases; nucleotides not matched to a gene: 3. Germline V gene data show CDR1 as KGHSH and CDR2 as LQKENI. This CDR3 comprises 15 residues. The specimen sequenced was PBMCs or T cells enriched from blood (not recorded which). The origin of this receptor is a middle-aged man who had recovered from COVID-19. The chain is built from TRBV18 and TRBJ2-1; 11 bases are a match to TRBD1. In nucleotides, the CDR3 is TGTGCCAGCTCACGGGGACAGGGGGGATACAATGAGCAGTTCTTC. It translates to CASSRGQGGYNEQFF.